A single T cell receptor (beta chain) is shown here with its context. TEMRA cells were FACS-enriched and CD8+ and CD4+ T cells negatively isolated. This specimen comes from a study of CD8 T cells in Susac syndrome. A quantity of about 0.5 to 1 ug RNA underwent reverse transcription using random hexamers. Amplification of TCR beta CDR3 across 54 Vbeta and 13 Jbeta was performed with immunoSEQ multiplex PCR. TCRdb reanalysed the immunoSEQ multiplex PCR reads using MiXCR and keeps one entry per CDR3 protein. The sample holds roughly 140,000 distinct CDR3 sequences, approximately 95% seen once. Per the germline V gene, CDR1 is SQVTM and CDR2 is ANQGSEA. V was shortened by 1 base and J by 0 bases, with 11 bases between the two germline ends. The CDR3 sequence is 15 residues long.

This sequence was found in a human donor in good health. The V call is TRBV29-1, the J call TRBJ2-3; D ambiguous. The sequenced material came from CD8+ T cells from PBMCs. This chain's CDR3 is CSVEGSIQSTDTQYF. The DNA of the CDR3 is TGCAGCGTTGAAGGGTCCATACAGAGCACAGATACGCAGTATTTT.